These T cell receptor beta chains were read from a single sample in a study of CD8 T cells in Susac syndrome. Each CDR3 protein gets one entry after TCRdb re-called the immunoSEQ multiplex PCR reads with MiXCR. The table records about 200,000 distinct CDR3 sequences, more than 85% of them present only once. Sequenced input: CD8+ T cells from PBMCs. All receptors come from a human donor with multiple sclerosis. The CDR3 runs from the conserved cysteine through the conserved F or W. D genes are given only for firm matches. Where a row states a size, it is once, few, many or the class of an expanded clone; other rows omit it.

15,TRBV4-1,TRBJ1-3,.,.,TGCGCCAGCAGCCAAGATTGGGGTTCTGGAAACACCATATATTTT,CASSQDWGSGNTIYF
14,TRBV7-3,TRBJ1-1,.,few,TGTGCCAGCAGCCAAGGGCAAGGAACCACTGAAGCTTTCTTT,CASSQGQGTTEAFF
17,TRBV18,TRBJ2-3,TRBD2,.,TGTGCCAGCTCACCACCGATGAGCGGGGGTTACACAGATACGCAGTATTTT,CASSPPMSGGYTDTQYF
14,TRBV5-6,TRBJ1-2,.,once,TGTGCCAGCAGCTTGACGCAGGGGAACTATGGCTACACCTTC,CASSLTQGNYGYTF
12,TRBV2,TRBJ1-5,TRBD1,.,TGTGCCAGCAGTCCACCGGGACAGGGTGCGCATTTT,CASSPPGQGAHF
16,TRBV9,TRBJ2-5,.,.,TGTGCCAGCAGCGTAGGGGGAGTCGTGGGACAAGAGACCCAGTACTTC,CASSVGGVVGQETQYF
15,TRBV6-2/TRBV6-3,TRBJ2-6,.,.,TGTGCCAGCAGTTCGTCAGATTCTGGGGCCAACGTCCTGACTTTC,CASSSSDSGANVLTF
14,TRBV9,TRBJ1-5,.,.,TGTGCCAGCAGCGTAGGAGGTAGCAATCAGCCCCAGCATTTT,CASSVGGSNQPQHF
15,TRBV4-2,TRBJ1-1,.,.,TGTGCCAGCAGCCGCAGACCGGAGGGCAACACTGAAGCTTTCTTT,CASSRRPEGNTEAFF
14,TRBV20-1,TRBJ2-5,TRBD2,.,TGCAGTGCTAGCCGCCCCCCTAGCGGAGAGACCCAGTACTTC,CSASRPPSGETQYF
13,TRBV30,TRBJ2-7,.,.,TGTGCCTGGAGTTCCGGCAGGGGGGCCGAGCAGTACTTC,CAWSSGRGAEQYF
17,TRBV5-6,TRBJ2-1,.,once,TGTGCCAGCAGCTTGCCTGCCCTAGGGGGAATCTACAATGAGCAGTTCTTC,CASSLPALGGIYNEQFF
16,TRBV11-2,TRBJ2-7,TRBD1,.,TGTGCCAGCAGCTTAGGAGGGACAGGGGCTCAGGACGAGCAGTACTTC,CASSLGGTGAQDEQYF
15,TRBV23-1,TRBJ2-4,.,.,TGCGCCAGCAGTCAATCCTGGGAGTCTCTTAACATTCAGTACTTC,CASSQSWESLNIQYF
14,TRBV12-3/TRBV12-4,TRBJ1-1,TRBD1,few,TGTGCCAGCAGTTCGACAGGGAGTAACACTGAAGCTTTCTTT,CASSSTGSNTEAFF
16,TRBV6-1,TRBJ1-5,TRBD1,few,TGTGCCAGCAGTCCGCCCCCCGGGACAGGTAATCAGCCCCAGCATTTT,CASSPPPGTGNQPQHF
16,TRBV6-1,TRBJ1-2,.,.,TGTGCCAGCAGTGAATCTTTGGGCAGGACGGGAAAGGGCTACACCTTC,CASSESLGRTGKGYTF
13,TRBV29-1,TRBJ2-3,TRBD2,.,TGCAGCGTTGCCGGGGGGAGGGGAGATACGCAGTATTTT,CSVAGGRGDTQYF
15,TRBV5-6,TRBJ2-3,.,.,TGTGCCAGCAGCCCCCCTTGGGGGATCACAGATACGCAGTATTTT,CASSPPWGITDTQYF
15,TRBV4-1,TRBJ2-1,.,.,TGCGCCAGCAGCCAAGTCGCTGGGTCCTACAATGAGCAGTTCTTC,CASSQVAGSYNEQFF
16,TRBV6-6,TRBJ2-5,TRBD2,.,TGTGCCAGCAGTTACTCAAGCCCCCCGGGGGGAGAGGGCCAGTACTTC,CASSYSSPPGGEGQYF
15,TRBV27,TRBJ2-7,.,.,TGTGCCAGCAGTTTAGGCGCCTACAGTTCCTACGAGCAGTACTTC,CASSLGAYSSYEQYF
17,TRBV4-3,TRBJ2-5,.,.,TGCGCCAGCAGCCAAGATTGGGGCGGCAACGGCTGGGAGACCCAGTACTTC,CASSQDWGGNGWETQYF
15,TRBV4-3,TRBJ2-7,TRBD2,.,TGCGCCAGCAGCCAAGATCGTAGCGGGAACGGCGAGCAGTACTTC,CASSQDRSGNGEQYF
14,TRBV13,TRBJ2-1,TRBD2,.,TGTGCCAGCAGCCCGAGGGGCGGGAGCAATGAGCAGTTCTTC,CASSPRGGSNEQFF
15,TRBV27,TRBJ2-7,TRBD2,once,TGTGCCAGCAGTTTCTATAGCGGGGACATCTACGAGCAGTACTTC,CASSFYSGDIYEQYF